Listed below are T cell receptor beta chains from one sample, sequenced in a study of T-cell memory formation after mild COVID-19. A single record per CDR3 protein comes from TCRdb applying MiXCR to the 5' RACE reads. The data hold a few hundred thousand distinct CDR3 sequences, with around 27% observed a single time. Sequenced material: PBMCs or a T cell subset sorted from them (not recorded which). These receptors were collected from an adult woman who had mild COVID-19 (a few samples of this study predate the infection). Cell type and time point are not known. Both conserved end residues are part of each CDR3. Fields, in order: clone size, CDR3 length, D gene, V gene, J gene, CDR3 DNA, CDR3 protein. The D gene is left open where the match is weak. The listing skips clone size in some rows; elsewhere it reads once, few, many or a size class.

clone size: few
CDR3 length: 15
D gene: -
V gene: TRBV19
J gene: TRBJ2-1
CDR3 DNA: TGTGCCAGTAGTATGGTGGCGACAGGTCAAAATGAGCAGTTCTTC
CDR3 protein: CASSMVATGQNEQFF

clone size: many
CDR3 length: 16
D gene: -
V gene: TRBV7-9
J gene: TRBJ2-7
CDR3 DNA: TGTGCCAGCAGCTTAGTCGGCAGGTCCACCGCCTACGAGCAGTACTTC
CDR3 protein: CASSLVGRSTAYEQYF

clone size: few
CDR3 length: 15
D gene: TRBD2
V gene: TRBV7-2
J gene: TRBJ2-3
CDR3 DNA: TGTGCCAGCAGCTTCCTCGGACTAGCGGGAGATACGCAGTATTTT
CDR3 protein: CASSFLGLAGDTQYF

clone size: -
CDR3 length: 15
D gene: -
V gene: TRBV6-5
J gene: TRBJ1-1
CDR3 DNA: TGTGCCAGCAGCACCCCAGGGACTCCGAACACTGAAGCTTTCTTT
CDR3 protein: CASSTPGTPNTEAFF

clone size: few
CDR3 length: 15
D gene: -
V gene: TRBV4-1
J gene: TRBJ1-1
CDR3 DNA: TGCGCCAGCAGCCACCCGGGGAGGGGCAACACTGAAGCTTTCTTT
CDR3 protein: CASSHPGRGNTEAFF

clone size: -
CDR3 length: 16
D gene: -
V gene: TRBV12-3/TRBV12-4
J gene: TRBJ2-1
CDR3 DNA: TGTGCCAGCAGTTTGGGACATCCTAGGGGATCGGGTGAGCAGTTCTTC
CDR3 protein: CASSLGHPRGSGEQFF

clone size: -
CDR3 length: 13
D gene: TRBD2
V gene: TRBV25-1
J gene: TRBJ2-3
CDR3 DNA: TGTGCCAGCTGGACTAGCGGGGCGGATACGCAGTATTTT
CDR3 protein: CASWTSGADTQYF

clone size: -
CDR3 length: 15
D gene: TRBD1
V gene: TRBV7-3
J gene: TRBJ2-2
CDR3 DNA: TGTGCCAGCAGCCCGACGGGACAGGGAACCGGGGAGCTGTTTTTT
CDR3 protein: CASSPTGQGTGELFF

clone size: few
CDR3 length: 12
D gene: -
V gene: TRBV18
J gene: TRBJ2-7
CDR3 DNA: TGTGCCAGCTCACCCGGGACGGCCGAGCAGTACTTC
CDR3 protein: CASSPGTAEQYF

clone size: few
CDR3 length: 18
D gene: TRBD2
V gene: TRBV4-1
J gene: TRBJ2-3
CDR3 DNA: TGCGCCAGCAGCCAAGATGAAGGGGTAGCGGGGGGAGCAGATACGCAGTATTTT
CDR3 protein: CASSQDEGVAGGADTQYF

clone size: few
CDR3 length: 17
D gene: -
V gene: TRBV7-2
J gene: TRBJ2-7
CDR3 DNA: TGTGCCAGCAGCTTCCACGGGACGACCGATAGCTCCTACGAGCAGTACTTC
CDR3 protein: CASSFHGTTDSSYEQYF

clone size: -
CDR3 length: 14
D gene: -
V gene: TRBV29-1
J gene: TRBJ1-1
CDR3 DNA: TGCAGCGTGAGCGGGGCAGCTCTGAACACTGAAGCTTTCTTT
CDR3 protein: CSVSGAALNTEAFF

clone size: few
CDR3 length: 13
D gene: TRBD1
V gene: TRBV7-3
J gene: TRBJ2-1
CDR3 DNA: TGTGCCAGCAGCTCGACAGGGGGCAATGAGCAGTTCTTC
CDR3 protein: CASSSTGGNEQFF

clone size: -
CDR3 length: 16
D gene: TRBD2
V gene: TRBV24-1
J gene: TRBJ2-1
CDR3 DNA: TGTGCCACCAGTGATTTCGGGGGGGGCTCCTACAATGAGCAGTTCTTC
CDR3 protein: CATSDFGGGSYNEQFF

clone size: -
CDR3 length: 16
D gene: TRBD2
V gene: TRBV20-1
J gene: TRBJ2-1
CDR3 DNA: TGCAGTGCTAGAGATACTAGCGGGAGGGGTAGGAATGAGCAGTTCTTC
CDR3 protein: CSARDTSGRGRNEQFF

clone size: -
CDR3 length: 14
D gene: -
V gene: TRBV27
J gene: TRBJ1-5
CDR3 DNA: TGTGCCAGCAGTTTTCACGGGGCAGATCAGCCCCAGCATTTT
CDR3 protein: CASSFHGADQPQHF

clone size: -
CDR3 length: 14
D gene: -
V gene: TRBV7-2
J gene: TRBJ2-7
CDR3 DNA: TGTGCCAGCAGCTTAGACGGGGGAACCTACGAGCAGTACTTC
CDR3 protein: CASSLDGGTYEQYF

clone size: -
CDR3 length: 14
D gene: -
V gene: TRBV20-1
J gene: TRBJ2-3
CDR3 DNA: TGCAGTGCTCGCAAGGGACAACTCACAGATACGCAGTATTTT
CDR3 protein: CSARKGQLTDTQYF

clone size: few
CDR3 length: 17
D gene: -
V gene: TRBV6-6
J gene: TRBJ2-3
CDR3 DNA: TGTGCCAGCAGTGAGTTGAACCTAGCGTCTAGCACAGATACGCAGTATTTT
CDR3 protein: CASSELNLASSTDTQYF

clone size: few
CDR3 length: 15
D gene: -
V gene: TRBV5-1
J gene: TRBJ1-2
CDR3 DNA: TGCGCCAGCAGCTTGGAAGGGCAGGGTGTTGATGGCTACACCTTC
CDR3 protein: CASSLEGQGVDGYTF

clone size: few
CDR3 length: 13
D gene: -
V gene: TRBV5-5
J gene: TRBJ2-7
CDR3 DNA: TGTGCCAGCAGCTTTGGTTGGGGGTACGAGCAGTACTTC
CDR3 protein: CASSFGWGYEQYF

clone size: few
CDR3 length: 16
D gene: TRBD1
V gene: TRBV4-3
J gene: TRBJ2-7
CDR3 DNA: TGCGCCAGCAGCCAAGATCGGGGGACAGGGTCCCACGAGCAGTACTTC
CDR3 protein: CASSQDRGTGSHEQYF

clone size: few
CDR3 length: 16
D gene: -
V gene: TRBV12-3/TRBV12-4
J gene: TRBJ1-1
CDR3 DNA: TGTGCCAGCAGTTTAGCGCGGGGAGGACGGAACACTGAAGCTTTCTTT
CDR3 protein: CASSLARGGRNTEAFF

clone size: -
CDR3 length: 14
D gene: -
V gene: TRBV12-3/TRBV12-4
J gene: TRBJ2-7
CDR3 DNA: TGTGCCAGCAGGTTGAAGACAGGAAACTACGAGCAGTACTTC
CDR3 protein: CASRLKTGNYEQYF

clone size: once
CDR3 length: 14
D gene: TRBD2
V gene: TRBV5-1
J gene: TRBJ2-1
CDR3 DNA: TGCGCCAGCAGCTTGGGAAGCGGGAGGAATGAGCAGTTCTTC
CDR3 protein: CASSLGSGRNEQFF

clone size: few
CDR3 length: 17
D gene: TRBD2
V gene: TRBV7-2
J gene: TRBJ2-3
CDR3 DNA: TGTGCCAGCAGCTTCGGGACTAGTAGGGACATCACAGATACGCAGTATTTT
CDR3 protein: CASSFGTSRDITDTQYF

clone size: few
CDR3 length: 14
D gene: -
V gene: TRBV12-3/TRBV12-4
J gene: TRBJ1-5
CDR3 DNA: TGTGCCAGCAGTTTGTTGGGAGATGGTCAGCCCCAGCATTTT
CDR3 protein: CASSLLGDGQPQHF

clone size: many
CDR3 length: 17
D gene: -
V gene: TRBV15
J gene: TRBJ1-1
CDR3 DNA: TGTGCCACCAGCAGAGATAGCTTCCCGGCGAGGAACACTGAAGCTTTCTTT
CDR3 protein: CATSRDSFPARNTEAFF

clone size: -
CDR3 length: 14
D gene: -
V gene: TRBV7-2
J gene: TRBJ1-1
CDR3 DNA: TGTGCCAGCAGCTTAGCGTTCCGGAACACTGAAGCTTTCTTT
CDR3 protein: CASSLAFRNTEAFF

clone size: -
CDR3 length: 16
D gene: TRBD1
V gene: TRBV7-9
J gene: TRBJ2-5
CDR3 DNA: TGTGCCAGCAGCTTAGCAGGGGGCCCCTACAAAGAGACCCAGTACTTC
CDR3 protein: CASSLAGGPYKETQYF